This TCR beta chain was profiled in a study of technical replicates of blood from a handful of donors. The method was immunoSEQ multiplex PCR; TCRdb's version includes in-frame clones alone and lacks a portion of them. The repertoire has fewer than 100,000 clones, around nine tenths of them found once; the top ten carry approximately 0.42%. The specimen was T cells isolated from PBMCs. The TCR comes from a human donor in good health.

The CDR3: CASSWGQAEANYGYTF. The CDR3 DNA reads TGTGCCAGCAGTTGGGGACAGGCTGAAGCTAACTATGGCTACACCTTC. V usage is TRBV28 and J usage is TRBJ1-2, with 8 positions matching TRBD1. Per the germline V gene, CDR1 is MDHEN and CDR2 is SYDVKM. The CDR3 extends over 16 amino acids. J was trimmed by 0 bases and V by 4 bases; bases with no gene match: 7.